A selection of T cell receptor beta chains follows, all from one sample in a study of T cell repertoires in urothelial bladder cancer. Sequencing was performed with immunoSEQ multiplex PCR; in TCRdb, only in-frame clones are kept and a portion is missing. The repertoire consists of hundreds of clones, with 65% to 70% occurring once and the leading ten covering over 20%. The sequenced sample was tumor-infiltrating cells from bladder cancer. The receptors originated from a human donor with urothelial carcinoma. Both conserved end residues are trimmed from each CDR3. Only part of the rows carry a size: once, few, many, or a class if the clone is expanded.

cdr3_length,v_call,j_call,clone_size,cdr3_aa
13,TRBV27,TRBJ2-3,.,ASSNGWRFTDTQY
15,TRBV27,TRBJ2-3,.,ASTPRGRNPLIDTQY
16,TRBV27,TRBJ2-2,few,ASSPQNVGAGITGELF
13,TRBV4-3,TRBJ2-7,hyperexpanded,ASSPGAGETYEQY
11,TRBV30,TRBJ2-5,.,AWSVTGVVTQY
17,TRBV4-1,TRBJ2-2,.,ASSQDRTSGGSALGELF
11,TRBV9,TRBJ2-1,.,ASSVGTSNEQF
11,TRBV6-1,TRBJ2-7,.,ASTRRDTYEQY
15,TRBV19,TRBJ1-6,.,ASTSRSGVAYNSPLH
15,TRBV4-1,TRBJ2-1,.,ASSQDGAGSSYNEQF
14,TRBV19,TRBJ2-1,.,ASSIIDQEWDNEQF
9,TRBV25-1,TRBJ2-3,.,ASSRSDTQY
14,TRBV18,TRBJ2-4,.,ASSPLTGGDRSIQY
14,TRBV27,TRBJ1-1,.,ASSLFKSYLNTEAF
13,TRBV6-1,TRBJ1-5,.,ASSEGTWVNQPQH
14,TRBV27,TRBJ2-2,once,ASSFIAGENTGELF
11,TRBV28,TRBJ1-5,few,ATQFRGNQPQH
13,TRBV18,TRBJ2-1,.,ASSPPPGGPNEQF